These 7 T cell receptor beta chains originate from one sample sequenced in a study of control samples from healthy donors and cancer patients. Using immunoSEQ multiplex PCR, the repertoire was profiled, and TCRdb retains in-frame clones only, with some absent. Here the sample spans 130,000 or so clones, 70% to 90% being singletons. The sequenced material came from blood. These receptors originate from a man aged 45-65 years in good health.

J is TRBJ1-1 and V is TRBV29-1; D is unresolved. Trimming shortened V by 7 bases and J by 4 bases, and 19 bases separated the two germline ends. Germline V gives CDR1 SQVTM, CDR2 ANQGSEA. The CDR3 totals 14 residues. DNA of the CDR3: TGCAGCGCGCCAGAGGCAGGTTGGGGCACTGAAGCTTTCTTT. It specifies CSAPEAGWGTEAFF.

The rearrangement uses TRBV18 and TRBJ2-2; 7 nucleotides line up with TRBD1. The CDR3 runs to 16 residues. CDR1 and CDR2 (germline): KGHSH, LQKENI. Trimming cost V 6 bases and J 6 bases; bases outside gene matches: 13. The CDR3 coding sequence is TGTGCCAGCTCCCTTGACAGGGCAGTCCTCGCCGGGGAGCTGTTTTTT. Amino acids: CASSLDRAVLAGELFF.

J is TRBJ2-3 and V is TRBV24-1, with 7 bases matching TRBD2. V was clipped by 2 bases and J by 3 bases; unmatched bases: 10. There are 17 residues in the CDR3. Germline-derived CDR1 and CDR2 are KGHDR and SFDVKD. The CDR3 region has the DNA TGTGCCACCAGTGATTGGGGAGGGGCGAAGGTGACAGATACGCAGTATTTT. Its translation: CATSDWGGAKVTDTQYF.

V and J are TRBV13 and TRBJ2-3, with 7 bases that match TRBD1. CDR1 and CDR2 from the germline V gene are PRHDT and FYEKMQ (reference sequence). Unmatched junction bases numbered 8, after V lost 0 bases and J lost 2 bases. The CDR3 is made up of 17 amino acids. The CDR3 reads CASSLGLAGGNTDTQYF. DNA for the CDR3: TGTGCCAGCAGCTTAGGCCTGGCAGGGGGAAACACAGATACGCAGTATTTT.

The chain uses TRBV4-1 and TRBJ1-2; D perhaps matches TRBD1 (6 bases). V was cut by 8 bases and J by 8 bases, with 12 bases left in between. The CDR3 totals 11 residues. CDR1 is MGHRA, CDR2 YSYEKL, per germline. CDR3 amino acids: CASEGGGGYTF. The CDR3 DNA is TGCGCCAGCGAGGGGGGCGGCGGCTACACCTTC.

The chain couples TRBV2 to TRBJ2-3; D gene uncertain. Trimming removed 7 bases at V and 6 bases at J, with 5 bases between. This CDR3 has 10 residues. The germline V gene has CDR1 SNHLY and CDR2 FYNNEI. CDR3 protein: CASTRDTQYF. CDR3 bases: TGTGCCAGCACCCGGGATACGCAGTATTTT.

The chain recombines TRBV5-4 with TRBJ2-2; TRBD2 aligns across 12 bases. Losses at the gene ends were 2 bases for V and 1 base for J; bases not matched to a gene: 3. CDR1 and CDR2 from the germline V gene are SGHNT and YYREEE (reference sequence). This CDR3 has 17 residues. The CDR3 loop is CASSFTSGGLNTGELFF. For the CDR3, the DNA is TGTGCCAGCAGCTTCACTAGCGGGGGGTTGAACACCGGGGAGCTGTTTTTT.